The clone carrying this T cell receptor (beta chain) appeared many times. CDR1 is SGHTA, CDR2 FQGNSA, per germline. The length of the CDR3 is 12 residues. V lost 2 bases and J lost 10, with 9 bases in between. TCRdb ran MiXCR on the RT-PCR reads and lists one entry per CDR3 protein. This sample has fewer than 700,000 distinct CDR3 sequences, with 13% found just once. The data originate from a study of response to subunit inactivated influenza vaccine. This material consisted of PBMCs from blood, taken roughly 46 days after vaccination. The chain links TRBV7-2 to TRBJ2-1; a weak D match, TRBD2 (6 bases). The sequence was collected from a man aged 45-60 years who received an inactivated influenza vaccine. CDR3 coding DNA: TGTGCCAGCAGCTTAATCGGGGGAGAGCAGTTCTTC. Its protein is CASSLIGGEQFF.